This TCR beta chain was retrieved from a study of blood T cell repertoires in COVID-19. Whole-study context: T cells, B-cell-depleted T cells, or PBMCs supplied cDNA or gDNA.

The assay was immunoSEQ multiplex PCR, and TCRdb's table has in-frame clones only and misses some. Counted here are around 250,000 clones, roughly 82% occurring once; the ten biggest clones make up roughly 12%. CDR3 length: 17 residues. Germline V gene lookup returns CDR1 MGHRA and CDR2 YSYEKL. Unmatched junction bases numbered 6, after V lost 0 bases and J lost 4 bases. The chain recombines TRBV4-1 with TRBJ2-3, with TRBD1 identical over 11 bases. The sequenced material came from peripheral blood. The sequence was obtained from a man at least 80 years old with acute or convalescent COVID-19. CDR3 protein: CASSQDLPGQGADTQYF. CDR3 in DNA: TGCGCCAGCAGCCAAGACTTGCCGGGACAGGGGGCAGATACGCAGTATTTT.